This T cell receptor (beta chain) was profiled in a study of cytomegalovirus exposure and HLA in healthy donors (dated by TCRdb to the late 2010s). About the study as a whole: According to a later analysis, the approximately 120 validation repertoires were produced on the same platform as the roughly 600 repertoires of the first cohort. The study was designed to test whether signatures of past pathogen exposure could be identified by cataloging public T cell receptors. Along with the approximately 620-subject first cohort, a separate validation cohort of over a hundred different subjects was used. To predict cytomegalovirus infection status, the study brought together high-throughput TCR immunosequencing, statistical association of individual TCRs with disease status, and machine learning.

Donors formed part of the validation cohort, which comprised fewer than 150 subjects and was distinct from the first cohort of several hundred subjects. The full study reports these points: Most TCR sequences were seen in very few donors, while some public TCRs were found in many individuals. It was suggested by the authors that the approach could potentially be generalized to other disease states and immunological phenotypes. Subsequent analysis determined that TCRs grouped into clusters in the first cohort also showed a tendency toward co-occurrence across the approximately 110 validation repertoires, and 90% to 95% of cluster scores exceeded 0. The validation cohort had no HLA typing available for a later analysis, so co-occurrence within that cohort was assessed over all 110 or so repertoires. The study gave a list of some 150 TCR beta chains associated with cytomegalovirus. In vitro tests confirmed that three of the cytomegalovirus-associated TCR beta chains recognize cytomegalovirus antigens. The classifier was reported to diagnose cytomegalovirus status with high specificity and sensitivity in both the original and validation cohorts.

Comments on this clone: The antigen it recognizes is unknown. One base away there is no much larger clone; base qualities are not given.

The library was built by means of the immunoSEQ multiplex PCR assay. Per the original workflow: To diagnose cytomegalovirus status from the catalog of TCR beta chain sequences, a statistical classification framework was built. TCRdb limited this immuneACCESS table to in-frame rearrangements with V and J called. A share of clones is missing; checked studies link under half to unresolved V genes, and the rest is unexplained. D and trimming come from the DNA, and the V and J calls and clone size come from that table. The sample records 150,000 to 200,000 clones, 86% of which are singletons. Of the sample, approximately 2.5% is held by the ten largest clones. Sequences were obtained from PBMCs. This sequence originates from a man between 18 and 29 years old in good health and CMV-seropositive.

The CDR3 in this case is CASSPDSSFYEQYF. The DNA reads as follows: TGTGCCAGCTCACCGGACTCGAGTTTCTACGAGCAGTACTTC. The sequence joins TRBV18 to TRBJ2-7; the D gene is possibly TRBD2, with 5 bases matching. The CDR3 measures 14 amino acids from cysteine to phenylalanine. The kept DNA is CDR3 alone, 42 bases in frame from the first base. From a lookup of the germline V gene, CDR1 and CDR2 are KGHSH and LQKENI. The junction shows trimming of 3 bases on V and 3 bases on J, plus 12 bases between the germline ends.